These 3 T cell receptor beta chains share one sample of origin, sequenced in a study of shared clonotypes between healthy human individuals. Only in-frame clones appear in the TCRdb table, and some are missing; sequencing was by immunoSEQ multiplex PCR. The table has under 650,000 clones, about 96% seen once; the top ten hold roughly 0.06%. Sequenced: naive CD4+ T cells sorted from blood. Documented subset: CD45RA+ positively selected. The origin of the receptors is a woman in her 30s in good health.

J is TRBJ1-1 and V is TRBV5-4; no definite D call. This CDR3 region has 13 residues. V gave up 2 bases and J gave up 3 bases, with 8 bases separating them. Germline V gene sequence: CDR1 SGHNT, CDR2 YYREEE (reference sequence). The CDR3 reads CASSFSPDTEAFF. The CDR3 DNA reads TGTGCCAGCAGCTTCTCGCCAGACACTGAAGCTTTCTTT.

The chain is built from TRBV5-1 and TRBJ2-5, with D possibly TRBD2 on 5 matching bases. V was trimmed by 2 bases and J by 1 base, leaving 9 bases between them. Germline lookup yields CDR1 SGHRS and CDR2 YFSETQ. This CDR3 comprises 14 residues. The CDR3 DNA is TGCGCCAGCAGCTTACAGACTATCCAAGAGACCCAGTACTTC. This gives the protein CASSLQTIQETQYF.

The genes are TRBV6-5 and TRBJ1-1, with D maybe TRBD1 (5 bases). The length of the CDR3 is 13 residues. Germline V CDR1 and CDR2: MNHEY, SVGAGI. V gave up 5 bases and J gave up 1 base, with 8 bases separating them. CDR3 residues: CASSNRRNTEAFF. The DNA of the CDR3 is TGTGCCAGCAGTAACAGGAGGAACACTGAAGCTTTCTTT.